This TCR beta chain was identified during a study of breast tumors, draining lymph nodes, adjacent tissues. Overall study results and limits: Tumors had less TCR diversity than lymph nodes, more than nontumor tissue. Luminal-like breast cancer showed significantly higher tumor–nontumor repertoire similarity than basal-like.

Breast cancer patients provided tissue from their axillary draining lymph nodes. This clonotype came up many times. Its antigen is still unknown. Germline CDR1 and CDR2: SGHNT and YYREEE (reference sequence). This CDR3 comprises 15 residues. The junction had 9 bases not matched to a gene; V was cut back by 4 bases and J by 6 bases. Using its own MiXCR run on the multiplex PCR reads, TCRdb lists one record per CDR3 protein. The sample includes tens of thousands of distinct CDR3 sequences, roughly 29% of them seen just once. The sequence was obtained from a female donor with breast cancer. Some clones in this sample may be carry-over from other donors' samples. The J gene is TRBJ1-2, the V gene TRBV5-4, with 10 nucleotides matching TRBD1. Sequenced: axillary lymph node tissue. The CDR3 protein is CASSLETGGSDGYTF. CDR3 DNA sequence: TGTGCCAGCAGCCTAGAGACAGGGGGCAGCGATGGCTACACCTTC.